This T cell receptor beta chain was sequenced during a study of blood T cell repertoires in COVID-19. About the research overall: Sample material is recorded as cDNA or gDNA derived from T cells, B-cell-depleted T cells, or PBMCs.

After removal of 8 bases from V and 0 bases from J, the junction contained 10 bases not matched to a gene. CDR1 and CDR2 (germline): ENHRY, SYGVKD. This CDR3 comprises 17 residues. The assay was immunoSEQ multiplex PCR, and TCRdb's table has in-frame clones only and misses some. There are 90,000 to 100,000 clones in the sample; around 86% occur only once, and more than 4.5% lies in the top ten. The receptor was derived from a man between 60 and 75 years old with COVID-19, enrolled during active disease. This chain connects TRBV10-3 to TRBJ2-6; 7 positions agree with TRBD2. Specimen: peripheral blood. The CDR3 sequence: CAIGGTGGGSGANVLTF. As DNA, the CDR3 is TGTGCCATCGGTGGGACGGGCGGGGGCTCTGGGGCCAACGTCCTGACTTTC.